Shown below are 13 T cell receptor beta chains from a single sample sequenced in a study of cytomegalovirus exposure and HLA in healthy donors. It was with 60 Vbeta and 13 Jbeta primers that the PCR ran. Here immunoSEQ multiplex PCR was the method, and the copy in TCRdb shows in-frame clones only, minus some. In total, the table holds 95,000 to 150,000 clones. The specimen sequenced was PBMCs. The origin of the receptors is a man aged 40-50 years in good health and CMV-seronegative.

The chain recombines TRBV30 with TRBJ1-1; D is unclear. Trimming cost V 2 bases and J 6 bases, with 10 bases left between them. CDR1 and CDR2 from the germline V gene are GTSNPN and SVGIG (reference sequence). This CDR3 is built from 12 residues. The CDR3: CAWSKGGAEAFF. As DNA, the CDR3 is TGTGCCTGGAGTAAAGGCGGGGCTGAAGCTTTCTTT.

V is TRBV27 and J is TRBJ1-2; 7 positions match TRBD1. The CDR3 runs 14 residues. With V trimmed by 6 bases and J by 4 bases, 8 bases remained unmatched. Germline CDR1 is MNHEY and CDR2 is SMNVEV (reference sequence). As DNA, the CDR3 is TGTGCCAGCAGCAAACAGGGGTATGGCTATGGCTACACCTTC. Translation: CASSKQGYGYGYTF.

V and J are TRBV15 and TRBJ1-5, with 9 nucleotides matching TRBD1. The V gene end was trimmed by 6 bases and the J gene end by 7 bases; junction bases not matched to a gene: 10. From germline, CDR1 is LNHNV and CDR2 YYDKDF (reference sequence). CDR3 length equals 15 residues. CDR3 loop: CATRQGQGPDQPQHF. For the CDR3, the DNA is TGTGCCACCAGGCAGGGACAGGGACCGGACCAGCCCCAGCATTTT.

This rearrangement joins TRBV5-1 to TRBJ1-2; D is uncertain. Germline CDR1 and CDR2: SGHRS and YFSETQ. V lost 4 bases, J lost 3 bases, and 7 bases lay in between. CDR3 length: 12 amino acids. The CDR3 DNA follows: TGCGCCAGCAGCAAAGGAGACTATGGCTACACCTTC. Amino acid sequence: CASSKGDYGYTF.

The rearrangement links TRBV2 to TRBJ1-1, with D possibly TRBD1 on 5 matching bases. There are 14 residues in the CDR3. CDR1 and CDR2 from the germline V gene are SNHLY and FYNNEI. V lost 2 bases and J 2 bases, leaving 9 bases between the germline ends. CDR3 sequence (DNA): TGTGCCAGCAGTGAACAGGGAGGAAACACTGAAGCTTTCTTT. This translates into CASSEQGGNTEAFF.

This chain uses TRBV6-1 with TRBJ2-7; D uncertain. This CDR3 spans 11 amino acids. Looked up from germline, CDR1 is MNHNS and CDR2 is SASEGT. Deletions cut 6 bases from V and 4 bases from J, with 7 bases between. DNA for the CDR3: TGTGCCAGCAGGAGTTATTACGAGCAGTACTTC. Translation gives CASRSYYEQYF.

The gene calls are TRBV4-1 and TRBJ2-2, with D maybe TRBD1 (5 bases). Germline-derived CDR1 and CDR2 are MGHRA and YSYEKL. The V gene lost 4 bases and the J gene lost 6 bases, with 9 bases spanning the gap. The CDR3 runs 13 residues. The CDR3 loop is CASSLQGSGELFF. The CDR3 DNA reads as TGCGCCAGCAGCCTTCAGGGATCCGGGGAGCTGTTTTTT.

The V gene is TRBV5-1, the J gene TRBJ1-2, with D hard to call. Trimming took 3 bases from V and 2 from J, leaving 11 bases between them. The CDR3 covers 14 residues. Germline V gene data show CDR1 as SGHRS and CDR2 as YFSETQ. CDR3 DNA: TGCGCCAGCAGCTCATCCGGGTTAAACTATGGCTACACCTTC. Its translation is CASSSSGLNYGYTF.

V and J are TRBV28 and TRBJ2-7; 9 bases agree with TRBD1. Germline CDR1 is MDHEN and CDR2 is SYDVKM. Germline trimming cut 6 bases from V and 1 base from J; bases unmatched to any gene: 7. This CDR3 has 15 residues. DNA for the CDR3: TGTGCCAGCAGAAGAACGGGACAGGGTTCCTACGAGCAGTACTTC. Its protein product is CASRRTGQGSYEQYF.

The chain is built from TRBV27 and TRBJ2-7, with 7 bases matching TRBD2. V lost 0 bases and J lost 1; bases outside the gene matches: 9. CDR1 and CDR2 from the germline V gene are MNHEY and SMNVEV (reference sequence). There are 17 residues in the CDR3. The CDR3 loop reads CASSLSGGDLKSYEQYF. The CDR3 DNA follows: TGTGCCAGCAGTTTATCTGGGGGGGATCTTAAGTCCTACGAGCAGTACTTC.

The V gene is TRBV7-9, the J gene TRBJ1-2, with D hard to call. The CDR3 spans 13 residues. The germline V gene has CDR1 SEHNR and CDR2 FQNEAQ (reference sequence). Trimming shortened V by 3 bases and J by 7 bases, and 12 bases separated the two germline ends. CDR3 coding DNA: TGTGCCAGCAGCTTCGGTGCGAATGGTGGCTACACCTTC. The encoded protein is CASSFGANGGYTF.

The chain has TRBV4-2 and TRBJ2-7; possible D gene TRBD2, 5 bases. CDR1 and CDR2 from the germline V gene are LGHNA and YNFKEQ. This CDR3 is built from 14 residues. Trimming removed 4 bases from V and 0 bases from J, with 10 bases in between. The CDR3 reads CASSRGPSSYEQYF. CDR3 coding DNA: TGTGCCAGCAGCCGCGGGCCGAGCTCCTACGAGCAGTACTTC.

The chain uses TRBV11-3 and TRBJ2-7, with unresolved D. The CDR3 has 14 amino acids. The germline V gene has CDR1 SGHNT and CDR2 YENEEA. Trimming removed 5 bases at V and 3 bases at J, with 14 bases between. CDR3 amino acids: CASSESGGVYEQYF. CDR3 bases: TGTGCCAGCAGCGAGAGTGGCGGAGTCTACGAGCAGTACTTC.